This record concerns one T cell receptor (beta chain) sequence. As yet, its antigen is unknown. These data originate in a study of identifying expanded T cells in peripheral blood. Study results and caveats: Across healthy donors, higher total template counts meant significantly greater approximately two-week count variance.

Assay used: immunoSEQ multiplex PCR; TCRdb lists only in-frame clones, some missing. This sample has about 80,000 clones; more than 75% occur once, and the top ten carry roughly 20%. Trimming removed 0 bases from V and 2 bases from J, with 5 bases in between. The CDR3 spans 14 residues. Germline V lookup: CDR1 SGHTA, CDR2 FQGNSA. The sequenced sample consisted of blood. The chain is built from TRBV7-2 and TRBJ1-3, with a possible D match to TRBD1 (5 bases). The receptor was isolated from a person aged 18-69 years in good health. CDR3 bases: TGTGCCAGCAGCTTAGCAGGGGCTGGAAACACCATATATTTT. Its translation: CASSLAGAGNTIYF.